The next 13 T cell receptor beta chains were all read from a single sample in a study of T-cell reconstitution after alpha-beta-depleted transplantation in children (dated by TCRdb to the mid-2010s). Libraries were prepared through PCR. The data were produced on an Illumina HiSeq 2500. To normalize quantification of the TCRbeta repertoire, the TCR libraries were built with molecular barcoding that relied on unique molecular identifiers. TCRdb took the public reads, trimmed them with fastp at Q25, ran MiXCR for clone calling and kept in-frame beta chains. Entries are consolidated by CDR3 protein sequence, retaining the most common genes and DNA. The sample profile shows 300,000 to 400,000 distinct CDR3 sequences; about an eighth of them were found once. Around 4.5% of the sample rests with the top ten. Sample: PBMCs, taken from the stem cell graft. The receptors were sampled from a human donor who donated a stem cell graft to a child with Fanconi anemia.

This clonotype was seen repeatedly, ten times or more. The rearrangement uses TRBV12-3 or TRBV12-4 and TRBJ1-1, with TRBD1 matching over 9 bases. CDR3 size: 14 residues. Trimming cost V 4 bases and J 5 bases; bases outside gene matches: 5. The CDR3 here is CASSWTGVETEAFF. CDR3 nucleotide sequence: TGTGCCAGCAGTTGGACAGGGGTAGAGACTGAAGCTTTCTTT.

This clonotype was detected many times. Written as DNA, the CDR3 is TGCGCCAGCAGGAGCGATTATTACAATGAGCAGTTCTTC. Protein: CASRSDYYNEQFF. The V call is TRBV5-1, the J call TRBJ2-1, with unresolved D. Germline-derived CDR1 and CDR2 are SGHRS and YFSETQ. Trimming took off 5 bases at V and 4 bases at J, with 10 bases between the two ends. The length of the CDR3 is 13 residues.

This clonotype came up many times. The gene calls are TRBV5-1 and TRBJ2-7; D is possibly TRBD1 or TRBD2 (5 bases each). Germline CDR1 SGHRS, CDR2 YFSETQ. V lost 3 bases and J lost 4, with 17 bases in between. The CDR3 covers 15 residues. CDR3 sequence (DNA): TGCGCCAGCAGCTCCCCCCGGGACGGACAATACGAGCAGTACTTC. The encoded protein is CASSSPRDGQYEQYF.

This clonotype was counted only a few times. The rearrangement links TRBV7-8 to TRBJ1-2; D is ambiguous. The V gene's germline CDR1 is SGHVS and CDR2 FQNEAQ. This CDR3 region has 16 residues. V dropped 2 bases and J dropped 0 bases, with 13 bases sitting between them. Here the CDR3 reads CASSLMKRATNYGYTF. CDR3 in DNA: TGTGCCAGCAGCTTAATGAAAAGGGCGACTAACTATGGCTACACCTTC.

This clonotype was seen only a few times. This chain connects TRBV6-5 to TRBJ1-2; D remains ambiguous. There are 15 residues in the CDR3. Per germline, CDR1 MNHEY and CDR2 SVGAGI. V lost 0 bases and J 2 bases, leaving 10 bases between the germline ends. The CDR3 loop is CASSYSPLINYGYTF. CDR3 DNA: TGTGCCAGCAGTTACTCGCCCCTTATAAACTATGGCTACACCTTC.

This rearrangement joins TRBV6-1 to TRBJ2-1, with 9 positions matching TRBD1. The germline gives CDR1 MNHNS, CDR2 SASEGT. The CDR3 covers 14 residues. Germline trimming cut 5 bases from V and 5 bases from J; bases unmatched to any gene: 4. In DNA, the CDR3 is TGTGCCAGCAGTCCGGGACAGGGCCACAATGAGCAGTTCTTC. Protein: CASSPGQGHNEQFF.

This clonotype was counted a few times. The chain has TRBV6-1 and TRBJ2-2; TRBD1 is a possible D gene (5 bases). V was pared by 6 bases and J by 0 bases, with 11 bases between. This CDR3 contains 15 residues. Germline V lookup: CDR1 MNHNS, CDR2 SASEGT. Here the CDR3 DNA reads TGTGCCAGCAGGGTGACAGCTTCGAACACCGGGGAGCTGTTTTTT. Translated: CASRVTASNTGELFF.

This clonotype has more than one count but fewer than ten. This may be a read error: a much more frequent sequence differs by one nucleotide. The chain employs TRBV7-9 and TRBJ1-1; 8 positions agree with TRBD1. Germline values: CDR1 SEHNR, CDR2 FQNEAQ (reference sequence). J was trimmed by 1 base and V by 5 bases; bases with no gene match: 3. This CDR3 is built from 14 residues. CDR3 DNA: TGTGCCAGCAGCCGACAGGGGAGGAACACTGAAGCTTTCTTT. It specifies CASSRQGRNTEAFF.

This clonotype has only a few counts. CDR3 in amino acids: CAISFGTGGGEQYF. The CDR3 nucleotides are TGTGCCATCAGCTTTGGGACAGGGGGGGGCGAGCAGTACTTC. This chain connects TRBV10-3 to TRBJ2-7, with 11 positions matching TRBD1. The CDR3 consists of 14 residues. The V and J ends lost 6 bases and 6 bases, in that order; junction bases with no gene match: 7. Germline CDR1 and CDR2: ENHRY and SYGVKD.

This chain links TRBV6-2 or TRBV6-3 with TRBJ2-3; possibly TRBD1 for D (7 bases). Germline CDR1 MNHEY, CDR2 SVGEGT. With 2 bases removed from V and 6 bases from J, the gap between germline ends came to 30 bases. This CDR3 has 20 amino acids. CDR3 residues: CASSYEIAVGGTDFRDTQYF. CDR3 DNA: TGTGCCAGCAGTTACGAGATAGCGGTTGGGGGGACAGATTTTCGGGATACGCAGTATTTT.

The CDR3 nucleotides are TGTGCCAGCAGTTACTCGGGGGGGAACACCGGGGAGCTGTTTTTT. This encodes CASSYSGGNTGELFF. The chain uses TRBV6-5 and TRBJ2-2; TRBD2 is a possible D gene (6 bases). Germline V gene data show CDR1 as MNHEY and CDR2 as SVGAGI. The ends were cut back, 0 bases at V and 1 base at J, with 6 bases in the middle. The CDR3 length is 15 residues.

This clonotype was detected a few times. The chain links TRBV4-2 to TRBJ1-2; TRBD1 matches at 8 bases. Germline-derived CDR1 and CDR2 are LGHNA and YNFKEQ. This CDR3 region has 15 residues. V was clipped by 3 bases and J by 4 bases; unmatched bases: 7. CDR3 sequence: CASSQDNTGGYGYTF. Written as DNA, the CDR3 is TGTGCCAGCAGCCAGGATAATACAGGGGGCTATGGCTACACCTTC.

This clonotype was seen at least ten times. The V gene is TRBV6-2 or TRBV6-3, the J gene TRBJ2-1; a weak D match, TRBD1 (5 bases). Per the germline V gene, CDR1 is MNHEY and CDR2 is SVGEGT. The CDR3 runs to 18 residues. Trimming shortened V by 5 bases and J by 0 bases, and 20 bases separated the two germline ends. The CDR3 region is CASSPDRRLSSSYNEQFF. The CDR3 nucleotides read TGTGCCAGCAGTCCAGACAGAAGACTGTCGAGCTCCTACAATGAGCAGTTCTTC.